Listed below are T cell receptor beta chains from one sample, sequenced in a study of regulatory T cells in long-lasting Graves disease. TCRdb used MiXCR to reprocess the multiplex PCR reads, holding one entry per CDR3 protein. The data contain roughly 500,000 distinct CDR3 sequences, about 22% of them singletons. Sequencing was performed on peripheral blood mononuclear cells (PBMCs), taken when the disease was refractory, from a patient treated with antithyroid drugs. The receptors stem from a female donor with Graves disease. The conserved cysteine and the conserved F or W are not part of the CDR3 here. The order of the fields is J gene, V gene, D gene, clone size, CDR3 protein. A D gene is named only where the DNA matches it firmly. Rows may omit the clone size; those that give it use once, few, many or a size class.

J: TRBJ2-7
V: TRBV9
D: NA
size: few
CDR3: ASSGDNRHEQY

J: TRBJ2-5
V: TRBV27
D: NA
size: many
CDR3: ASSLHLSPDWTQY

J: TRBJ2-5
V: TRBV5-6
D: NA
size: few
CDR3: ASSGTGRSQETQY

J: TRBJ1-2
V: TRBV5-1
D: TRBD1
size: few
CDR3: ASSGTGGKGNYGYT

J: TRBJ1-5
V: TRBV12-3/TRBV12-4
D: NA
size: many
CDR3: ASSPTVYSNQPQH

J: TRBJ1-1
V: TRBV20-1
D: TRBD1
size: few
CDR3: SARGTGTLNTEAF

J: TRBJ1-1
V: TRBV6-2/TRBV6-3
D: NA
size: NA
CDR3: ASTVRGGRDEAF

J: TRBJ1-1
V: TRBV29-1
D: NA
size: NA
CDR3: SVEENQGVEAF

J: TRBJ2-7
V: TRBV11-2
D: TRBD1
size: many
CDR3: ASSLGDREVKEQY

J: TRBJ2-1
V: TRBV2
D: NA
size: few
CDR3: ASSPGLLSYNEQF

J: TRBJ2-5
V: TRBV4-2
D: TRBD2
size: once
CDR3: ASSQLAGEETQY

J: TRBJ1-1
V: TRBV7-9
D: NA
size: once
CDR3: ASSLAGGKVWGNTEAF

J: TRBJ2-5
V: TRBV28
D: NA
size: many
CDR3: ASSSGQNQETQY

J: TRBJ1-5
V: TRBV6-1
D: TRBD1
size: many
CDR3: ASRRGQVWNQPQH

J: TRBJ2-1
V: TRBV20-1
D: NA
size: few
CDR3: SANDRELPNEQF

J: TRBJ2-4
V: TRBV18
D: TRBD1
size: NA
CDR3: ASSPEQGPQY

J: TRBJ1-2
V: TRBV30
D: NA
size: many
CDR3: AWSVWGGYT

J: TRBJ1-5
V: TRBV28
D: NA
size: NA
CDR3: ASQDGNSNQPQH

J: TRBJ1-1
V: TRBV12-3/TRBV12-4
D: TRBD1
size: many
CDR3: ASRDGTGYTEAF

J: TRBJ2-7
V: TRBV2
D: NA
size: many
CDR3: ASSGVGSSYEQY

J: TRBJ2-2
V: TRBV28
D: TRBD2
size: many
CDR3: ASSSQTSGTNTGELF

J: TRBJ2-7
V: TRBV9
D: NA
size: NA
CDR3: ASSVGPRTYEQY

J: TRBJ1-5
V: TRBV2
D: NA
size: many
CDR3: ASSGLGHQPQH

J: TRBJ1-5
V: TRBV19
D: TRBD1
size: few
CDR3: ASSVGQVRGYQPQH

J: TRBJ2-3
V: TRBV3-1
D: NA
size: NA
CDR3: ASSPSLSIDTQY

J: TRBJ2-5
V: TRBV6-1
D: NA
size: few
CDR3: ASSPATPRETQY

J: TRBJ1-1
V: TRBV27
D: NA
size: many
CDR3: ASSIRSTGANTEAF

J: TRBJ1-1
V: TRBV20-1
D: NA
size: many
CDR3: SATGDVFPFMNTEAF

J: TRBJ2-5
V: TRBV30
D: NA
size: many
CDR3: AWSISLETQY

J: TRBJ2-7
V: TRBV6-5
D: NA
size: few
CDR3: ASSSGLPLGEQY

J: TRBJ1-1
V: TRBV5-1
D: NA
size: many
CDR3: ASREERTEAF

J: TRBJ2-7
V: TRBV5-5
D: NA
size: many
CDR3: ASSLHPGNMLAGATYEQY

J: TRBJ2-7
V: TRBV20-1
D: NA
size: few
CDR3: SARLRDSYEQY

J: TRBJ2-2
V: TRBV7-2
D: TRBD2
size: NA
CDR3: ASSFRTSWDTGELF

J: TRBJ1-6
V: TRBV28
D: NA
size: many
CDR3: ASRAQNNNSPLH

J: TRBJ2-5
V: TRBV18
D: NA
size: few
CDR3: ASSPPGPRRETQY

J: TRBJ1-2
V: TRBV30
D: NA
size: NA
CDR3: AWTRRLYGYT